This T cell receptor beta chain was sequenced for a study of OX40 agonist ivuxolimab in advanced cancers. On the study more broadly: Dose-escalation patients suffered from hepatocellular carcinoma, melanoma, renal cell or head and neck cancer. Prior therapy, whether anti-PD-1, anti-PD-L1 or anti-CTLA-4, was allowed, and approximately 37% had some.

CDR1 and CDR2 from the germline V gene are LNHDA and SQIVND (reference sequence). The CDR3 has 13 amino acids. The V end was cut by 3 bases, the J end by 4 bases, with 9 bases between. The study, taken as a whole, reports: Expanded clones belonging to CD8+ T cells outnumbered, on average, those of CD4+.

Baseline was the first blood sampling point, followed by cycle 4 day 1 and cycle 7 day 1. Clones were sequenced by immunoSEQ multiplex PCR, and TCRdb holds only the in-frame ones, with some missing. The table includes about 82,000 clones, 80% to 90% detected once. In this sample, this clone turned up a few times. The antigen remains unidentified. V is TRBV19 and J is TRBJ2-5; a weak D match, TRBD1 (6 bases). The clonotype originates from an adult with an advanced solid tumor such as melanoma, head and neck, liver or kidney cancer. Sequencing used CD4+ or CD8+ T cells sorted from blood, obtained in a trial of the OX40 agonist ivuxolimab. CDR3 in DNA: TGTGCCAGTAGTATTACAGGGCGAGAGACCCAGTACTTC. It specifies CASSITGRETQYF.